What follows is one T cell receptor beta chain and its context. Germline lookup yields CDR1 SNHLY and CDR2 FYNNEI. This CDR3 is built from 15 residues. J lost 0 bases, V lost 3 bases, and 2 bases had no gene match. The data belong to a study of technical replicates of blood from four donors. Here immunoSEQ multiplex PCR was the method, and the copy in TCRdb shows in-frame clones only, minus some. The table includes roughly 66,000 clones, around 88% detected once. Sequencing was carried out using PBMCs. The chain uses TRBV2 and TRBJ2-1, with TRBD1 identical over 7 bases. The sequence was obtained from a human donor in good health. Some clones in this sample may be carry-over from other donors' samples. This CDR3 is CASSEDRSSYNEQFF. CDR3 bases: TGTGCCAGCAGTGAGGACAGGAGCTCCTACAATGAGCAGTTCTTC. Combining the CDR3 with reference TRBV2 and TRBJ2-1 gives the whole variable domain EPEVTQTPSHQVTQMGQEVILRCVPISNHLYFYWYRQILGQKVEFLVSFYNNEISEKSEIFDDQFSVERPDGSNFTLKIRSTKLEDSAMYFCASSEDRSSYNEQFFGPGTRLTVL.